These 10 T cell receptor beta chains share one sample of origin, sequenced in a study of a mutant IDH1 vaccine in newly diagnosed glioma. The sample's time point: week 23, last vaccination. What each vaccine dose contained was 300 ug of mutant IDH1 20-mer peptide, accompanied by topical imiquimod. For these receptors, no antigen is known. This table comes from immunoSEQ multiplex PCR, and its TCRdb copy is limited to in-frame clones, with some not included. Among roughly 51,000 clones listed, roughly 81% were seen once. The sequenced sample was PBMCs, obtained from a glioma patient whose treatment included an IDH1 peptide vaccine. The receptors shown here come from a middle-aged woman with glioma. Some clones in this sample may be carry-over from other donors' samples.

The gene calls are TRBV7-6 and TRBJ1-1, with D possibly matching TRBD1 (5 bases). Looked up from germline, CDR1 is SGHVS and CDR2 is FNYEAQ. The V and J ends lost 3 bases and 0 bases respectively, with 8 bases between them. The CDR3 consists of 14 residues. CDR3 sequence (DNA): TGTGCCAGCAGCTTCGGCAGGGTGAACACTGAAGCTTTCTTT. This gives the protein CASSFGRVNTEAFF.

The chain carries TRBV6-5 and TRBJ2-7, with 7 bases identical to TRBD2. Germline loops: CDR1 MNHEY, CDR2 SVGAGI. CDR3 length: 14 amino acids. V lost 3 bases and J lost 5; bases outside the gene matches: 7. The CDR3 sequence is CASSYLLAQDEQYF. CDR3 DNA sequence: TGTGCCAGCAGTTATCTACTAGCGCAGGACGAGCAGTACTTC.

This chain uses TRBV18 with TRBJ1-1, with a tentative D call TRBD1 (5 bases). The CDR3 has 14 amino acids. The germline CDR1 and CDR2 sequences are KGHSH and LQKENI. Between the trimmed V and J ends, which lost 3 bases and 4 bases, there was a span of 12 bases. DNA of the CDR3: TGTGCCAGCTCACCGGGGGGGAAGGGCACTGAAGCTTTCTTT. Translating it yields CASSPGGKGTEAFF.

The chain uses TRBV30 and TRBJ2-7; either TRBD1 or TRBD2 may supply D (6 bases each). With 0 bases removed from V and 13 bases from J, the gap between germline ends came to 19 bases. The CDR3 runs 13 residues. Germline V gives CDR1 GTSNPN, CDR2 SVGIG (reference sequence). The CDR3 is CAWSVVREGGLYF. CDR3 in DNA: TGTGCCTGGAGTGTAGTCCGCGAGGGGGGCCTTTACTTC.

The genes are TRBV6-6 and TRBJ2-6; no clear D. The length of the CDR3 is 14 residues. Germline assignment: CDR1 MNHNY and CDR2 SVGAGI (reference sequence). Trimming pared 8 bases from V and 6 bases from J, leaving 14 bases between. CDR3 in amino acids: CASRSRWEANVLTF. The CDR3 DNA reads TGTGCCAGCCGGAGTCGGTGGGAGGCCAACGTCCTGACTTTC.

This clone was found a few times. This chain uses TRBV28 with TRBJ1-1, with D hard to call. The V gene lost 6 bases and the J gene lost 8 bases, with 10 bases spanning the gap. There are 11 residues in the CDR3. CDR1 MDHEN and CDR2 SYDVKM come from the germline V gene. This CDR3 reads CASRGRPEAFF. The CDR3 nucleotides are TGTGCCAGCAGAGGACGTCCCGAAGCTTTCTTT.

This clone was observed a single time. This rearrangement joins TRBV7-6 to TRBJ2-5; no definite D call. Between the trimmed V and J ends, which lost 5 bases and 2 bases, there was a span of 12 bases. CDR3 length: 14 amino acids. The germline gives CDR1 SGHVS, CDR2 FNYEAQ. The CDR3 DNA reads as TGTGCCAGCAGCACCAGACATCCACAAGAGACCCAGTACTTC. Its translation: CASSTRHPQETQYF.

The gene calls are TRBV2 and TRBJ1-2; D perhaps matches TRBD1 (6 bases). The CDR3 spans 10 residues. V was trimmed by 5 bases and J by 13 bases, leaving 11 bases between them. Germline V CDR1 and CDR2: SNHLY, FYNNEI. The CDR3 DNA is TGTGCCAGCAGTAGGGGGGACCTCACCTTC. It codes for CASSRGDLTF.

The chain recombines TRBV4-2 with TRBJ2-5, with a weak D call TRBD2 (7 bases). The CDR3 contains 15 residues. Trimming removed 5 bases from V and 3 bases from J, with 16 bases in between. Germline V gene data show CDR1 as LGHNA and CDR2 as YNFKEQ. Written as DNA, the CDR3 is TGTGCCAGCAGCGCTGAGGGGGGGGGAAAAGAGACCCAGTACTTC. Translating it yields CASSAEGGGKETQYF.

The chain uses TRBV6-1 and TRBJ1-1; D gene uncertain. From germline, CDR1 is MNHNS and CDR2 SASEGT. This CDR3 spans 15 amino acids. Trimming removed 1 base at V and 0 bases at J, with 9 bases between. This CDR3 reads CASSEVRQVNTEAFF. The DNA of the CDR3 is TGTGCCAGCAGTGAAGTGCGCCAGGTGAACACTGAAGCTTTCTTT.